The clone carrying this TCR beta chain was seen many times. The entry originates in a study of T cells in Graves' hyperthyroidism and ophthalmopathy. TCR beta CDR3 regions were amplified from RNA. HTBI primers drove first-round RT-PCR of the TCR CDR3. Each CDR3 protein is one row after TCRdb ran MiXCR on the multiplex PCR reads. The data contain about 46,000 distinct CDR3 sequences, around 48% of them singletons. On the basis of clinical symptoms, serum thyroxine and TRAb, thyroid ultrasound and orbital computed tomography, diagnoses were made. The CDR3 consists of 15 residues. CDR1 and CDR2 (germline): SGHNT, YENEEA. V was trimmed by 1 base and J by 8 bases, leaving 16 bases between them.

Material for sequencing was peripheral blood or thyroid tissue (not recorded which). This chain connects TRBV11-3 to TRBJ2-3, with D possibly called TRBD1 or TRBD2 (5 bases each). The receptor comes from a woman aged 45-59 years with Graves' hyperthyroidism. In nucleotides, the CDR3 is TGTGCCAGCAGCTTAGTTGGACACACTAGTGGTACGCAGTATTTT. Translated: CASSLVGHTSGTQYF. Based on the CDR3 plus reference TRBV11-3 and TRBJ2-3, the full variable domain is EAGVVQSPRYKIIEKKQPVAFWCNPISGHNTLYWYLQNLGQGPELLIRYENEEAVDDSQLPKDRFSAERLKGVDSTLKIQPAELGDSAVYLCASSLVGHTSGTQYFGPGTRLTVL.